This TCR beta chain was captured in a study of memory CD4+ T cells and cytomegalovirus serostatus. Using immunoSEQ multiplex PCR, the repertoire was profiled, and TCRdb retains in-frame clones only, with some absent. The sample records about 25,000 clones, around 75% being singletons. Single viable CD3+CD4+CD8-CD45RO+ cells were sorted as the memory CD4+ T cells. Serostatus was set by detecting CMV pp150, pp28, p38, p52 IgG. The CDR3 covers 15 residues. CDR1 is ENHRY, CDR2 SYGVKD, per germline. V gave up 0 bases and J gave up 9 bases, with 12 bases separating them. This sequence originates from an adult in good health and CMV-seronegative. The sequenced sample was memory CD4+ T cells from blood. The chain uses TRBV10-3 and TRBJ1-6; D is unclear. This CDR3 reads CAISESPLIPSPLHF. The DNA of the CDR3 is TGTGCCATCAGTGAGTCCCCCTTAATCCCTTCACCCCTCCACTTT.